This entry lists 27 T cell receptor beta chains sequenced from one sample in a study of cytomegalovirus exposure and HLA in healthy donors. The PCR contained 60 Vbeta and 13 Jbeta primers. Clones were read by immunoSEQ multiplex PCR, and TCRdb kept only the in-frame ones, dropping some. Found here are around 280,000 clones, about 90% of them singletons; the top ten hold roughly 2.1%. The specimen sequenced was PBMCs. The receptors were sampled from a woman younger than 30 in good health and CMV-seronegative.

The rearrangement uses TRBV27 and TRBJ2-5, with a possible D match to TRBD1 (6 bases). The ends were cut back, 6 bases at V and 5 bases at J, with 16 bases in the middle. Germline V gene data show CDR1 as MNHEY and CDR2 as SMNVEV (reference sequence). CDR3 length: 14 amino acids. CDR3 amino acids: CASSRPGQEETQYF. The CDR3 nucleotides are TGTGCCAGCAGCCGCCCGGGACAAGAGGAGACCCAGTACTTC.

The rearrangement joins TRBV29-1 to TRBJ2-1; possibly TRBD1 for D (5 bases). The germline V gene has CDR1 SQVTM and CDR2 ANQGSEA. Trimming took off 3 bases at V and 2 bases at J, with 14 bases between the two ends. The CDR3 runs 15 residues. The CDR3 DNA reads TGCAGCGTTGAGGTTAAGGGGCCCCCCTACAATGAGCAGTTCTTC. It translates to CSVEVKGPPYNEQFF.

Comments on this clone: Germline and junction disagree at one end, which may indicate a read error. The same CDR3 also results from other DNA sequences found in this sample. The genes are TRBV5-1 and TRBJ1-6; 10 bases fit TRBD1. This CDR3 has 15 amino acids. Germline V gene lookup returns CDR1 SGHRS and CDR2 YFSETQ. The CDR3 loop reads CASSLAGTGDSPLHF. Written as DNA, the CDR3 is TGCGCCAGCAGCTTGGCCGGGACAGGGGATTCCCCCCTCCACTTT. The whole variable domain, remainder taken from reference TRBV5-1 and TRBJ1-6, is KAGVTQTPRYLIKTRGQQVTLSCSPISGHRSVSWYQQTPGQGLQFLFEYFSETQRNKGNFPGRFSGRQFSNSRSEMNVSTLELGDSALYLCASSLAGTGDSPLHFGNGTRLTVT.

CDR3: CASTKPGQGILKQYF. The DNA for the CDR3 is TGTGCCAGCACCAAGCCGGGACAGGGTATTTTAAAGCAGTACTTC. This chain uses TRBV6-5 with TRBJ2-7, with TRBD1 matching over 9 bases. Germline lookup yields CDR1 MNHEY and CDR2 SVGAGI. The CDR3 has 15 residues. After removal of 7 bases from V and 8 bases from J, the junction contained 15 bases not matched to a gene.

The chain combines TRBV7-3 with TRBJ1-1; TRBD1 agrees at 7 bases. Trimming at V came to 0 bases and at J to 2 bases, leaving 0 bases not matched to a gene. The germline CDR1 and CDR2 sequences are SGHTA and FQGTGA. The CDR3 runs 14 residues. CDR3 DNA sequence: TGTGCCAGCAGCTTAACAGGGGGCAACACTGAAGCTTTCTTT. This sequence encodes CASSLTGGNTEAFF.

This chain uses TRBV4-1 with TRBJ1-1; D is ambiguous. V was shortened by 8 bases and J by 6 bases, with 19 bases between the two germline ends. Germline V gene lookup returns CDR1 MGHRA and CDR2 YSYEKL. This CDR3 comprises 14 residues. The CDR3: CASSYPGSIPEAFF. CDR3 DNA: TGCGCCAGCTCCTATCCGGGTTCTATACCTGAAGCTTTCTTT.

The V and J genes are TRBV2 and TRBJ1-2; D uncertain. CDR3 size: 12 residues. Trimming took off 3 bases at V and 11 bases at J, with 13 bases between the two ends. Germline V gene sequence: CDR1 SNHLY, CDR2 FYNNEI. CDR3 sequence reads: CASSDDASGYTF. CDR3 DNA sequence: TGTGCCAGCAGTGACGATGCGAGTGGTTACACCTTC. Looking up the rest from reference TRBV2 and TRBJ1-2 gives the full variable domain: EPEVTQTPSHQVTQMGQEVILRCVPISNHLYFYWYRQILGQKVEFLVSFYNNEISEKSEIFDDQFSVERPDGSNFTLKIRSTKLEDSAMYFCASSDDASGYTFGSGTRLTVV.

A remark on this clone: One end of the junction varies from germline; a read error may be responsible. This rearrangement joins TRBV6-1 to TRBJ1-6; D is ambiguous. Germline CDR1 reads MNHNS; CDR2 reads SASEGT. The CDR3 covers 14 residues. CDR3 coding DNA: TGTGCCAGCAGTCCCCTGAGGGATAATTCCCCCCTCCACTTT. Translating gives CASSPLRDNSPLHF.

The sample holds one count of this clone. CDR3 DNA sequence: TGTGCCAGCAGTTCTCCTAGGACTAGCGGGGGGGCGGAGGATGAGCAGTTCTTC. Protein product: CASSSPRTSGGAEDEQFF. The chain couples TRBV13 to TRBJ2-1, with 15 bases identical to TRBD2. Germline V gene sequence: CDR1 PRHDT, CDR2 FYEKMQ (reference sequence). The CDR3 is made up of 18 amino acids. J lost 8 bases, V lost 6 bases, and 14 bases had no gene match.

The chain employs TRBV13 and TRBJ2-5; 9 positions agree with TRBD1. J lost 3 bases, V lost 4 bases, and 9 bases had no gene match. CDR3 length: 16 residues. Germline V lookup: CDR1 PRHDT, CDR2 FYEKMQ (reference sequence). CDR3 region: CASSSAGTGIKETQYF. DNA for the CDR3: TGTGCCAGCAGCTCCGCCGGGACAGGGATCAAAGAGACCCAGTACTTC.

The chain links TRBV2 to TRBJ2-5, with D possibly TRBD1 on 5 matching bases. The CDR3 covers 14 residues. V was pared by 4 bases and J by 3 bases, with 12 bases between. CDR1 and CDR2 from the germline V gene are SNHLY and FYNNEI. CDR3 region: CASSGGLGKETQYF. The CDR3 nucleotides are TGTGCCAGCAGTGGGGGCCTAGGAAAAGAGACCCAGTACTTC.

In regard to this clone: This CDR3 is also generated by other DNA sequences in the sample. V and J are TRBV30 and TRBJ1-6, with TRBD1 matching over 8 bases. This CDR3 is 16 amino acids long. The ends lost 2 bases at V and 10 bases at J; junction bases unmatched: 13. Germline V lookup: CDR1 GTSNPN, CDR2 SVGIG (reference sequence). This chain's CDR3 is CAWSLASRTGKSPLHF. Here the CDR3 DNA reads TGTGCCTGGAGTCTCGCCTCCAGGACAGGGAAGTCACCCCTCCACTTT.

The chain links TRBV27 to TRBJ1-2, with TRBD1 matching 8 bases. Germline V gene data show CDR1 as MNHEY and CDR2 as SMNVEV (reference sequence). V gave up 2 bases and J gave up 8 bases; unmatched junction bases: 7. This CDR3 spans 14 amino acids. CDR3 region: CASSLQGAGNGYTF. The CDR3 region has the DNA TGTGCCAGCAGTTTACAGGGGGCAGGTAACGGCTACACCTTC.

The V gene is TRBV9, the J gene TRBJ1-5; tentative D call: TRBD1 (6 bases). Germline CDR1 SGDLS, CDR2 YYNGEE. V lost 3 bases, J lost 5 bases, and 12 bases lay in between. This CDR3 is 14 amino acids long. In nucleotides, the CDR3 is TGTGCCAGCAGCGCTGACAGGTCGGATCAGCCCCAGCATTTT. Translated: CASSADRSDQPQHF.

The chain uses TRBV5-1 and TRBJ1-1; D gene ambiguous. This CDR3 spans 13 amino acids. In germline, CDR1 is SGHRS, CDR2 YFSETQ. V gave up 0 bases and J gave up 8 bases, with 11 bases separating them. The DNA for the CDR3 is TGCGCCAGCAGCTTGGTGGTCGGGTTCGAAGCTTTCTTT. Translated: CASSLVVGFEAFF.

The V and J genes are TRBV9 and TRBJ2-7; possibly TRBD2 for D (6 bases). Germline V gene sequence: CDR1 SGDLS, CDR2 YYNGEE. Trimming pared 1 base from V and 5 bases from J, leaving 10 bases between. The CDR3 is 13 residues long. CDR3 sequence (DNA): TGTGCCAGCAGCGTATCAGGAGGGGACGAGCAGTACTTC. The encoded protein is CASSVSGGDEQYF. Filled out from reference TRBV9 and TRBJ2-7, the complete variable domain reads DSGVTQTPKHLITATGQRVTLRCSPRSGDLSVYWYQQSLDQGLQFLIQYYNGEERAKGNILERFSAQQFPDLHSELNLSSLELGDSALYFCASSVSGGDEQYFGPGTRLTVT.

The genes are TRBV6-1 and TRBJ2-2, with D possibly matching TRBD1 (6 bases). Per the germline V gene, CDR1 is MNHNS and CDR2 is SASEGT. Trimming removed 2 bases from V and 3 bases from J, with 10 bases in between. The CDR3 length is 15 residues. The CDR3 DNA reads TGTGCCAGCAGTGAACAGGGGAGCTACACCGGGGAGCTGTTTTTT. Its translation: CASSEQGSYTGELFF.

The chain couples TRBV6-5 to TRBJ1-2; 9 nucleotides agree with TRBD1. CDR1 and CDR2 from the germline V gene are MNHEY and SVGAGI. CDR3 length equals 15 residues. With 5 bases clipped from V and 4 bases from J, the junction kept 8 bases outside the gene matches. CDR3 residues: CASSPGQGLVYGYTF. The CDR3 DNA is TGTGCCAGCAGTCCAGGACAGGGGTTAGTCTATGGCTACACCTTC.

The rearrangement links TRBV7-3 to TRBJ2-3, with TRBD2 matching 10 bases. CDR1 is SGHTA and CDR2 is FQGTGA in the germline V gene. The CDR3 loop spans 15 amino acids. V lost 5 bases, J lost 6 bases, and 8 bases stayed unmatched. The CDR3 sequence: CASSLASGGTDTQYF. In nucleotides, the CDR3 is TGTGCCAGCAGCCTTGCTAGCGGGGGAACCGATACGCAGTATTTT. Full variable domain (outside the CDR3, taken from reference TRBV7-3 and TRBJ2-3): GAGVSQTPSNKVTEKGKYVELRCDPISGHTALYWYRQSLGQGPEFLIYFQGTGAADDSGLPNDRFFAVRPEGSVSTLKIQRTERGDSAVYLCASSLASGGTDTQYFGPGTRLTVL.

This chain connects TRBV7-9 to TRBJ1-5; D gene unclear. Germline CDR1 and CDR2: SEHNR and FQNEAQ (reference sequence). V lost 3 bases to trimming and J lost 7 bases, with 7 bases between them. This CDR3 contains 12 residues. The CDR3 region has the DNA TGTGCCAGCAGCTTTACACACCAGCCCCAGCATTTT. This sequence encodes CASSFTHQPQHF.

The chain is built from TRBV10-1 and TRBJ2-7, with TRBD1 matching over 7 bases. This CDR3 has 15 amino acids. V trimming: 1 base; J trimming: 0 bases; junction bases outside the gene matches: 3. Germline CDR1 is WNHNN and CDR2 is SYGVQD (reference sequence). CDR3 nucleotides: TGCGCCAGCAGTGAGTTTCCAGGGGGCTCCTACGAGCAGTACTTC. Its translation: CASSEFPGGSYEQYF.

Comment on this clone: Compared with germline, one end of the junction differs, possibly owing to a read error. This chain connects TRBV7-9 to TRBJ2-7, with D perhaps being TRBD1 or TRBD2 (5 bases each). Per the germline V gene, CDR1 is SEHNR and CDR2 is FQNEAQ (reference sequence). This CDR3 has 13 residues. CDR3 in amino acids: CSSSGPGYYEQYF. The DNA of the CDR3 is TGTTCCAGCAGCGGCCCAGGGTACTACGAGCAGTACTTC.

The J gene is TRBJ1-5, the V gene TRBV19, with a possible D match to TRBD1 (6 bases). Germline V gene sequence: CDR1 LNHDA, CDR2 SQIVND (reference sequence). The CDR3 has 17 residues. V was trimmed by 6 bases and J by 10 bases, leaving 28 bases between them. CDR3 sequence: CASRPLLTGINAEPQHF. The CDR3 nucleotides are TGTGCCAGTAGACCTCTCCTGACAGGAATCAATGCTGAACCCCAGCATTTT.

The rearrangement links TRBV5-1 to TRBJ1-6; no definite D call. Trimming removed 0 bases at V and 4 bases at J, with 8 bases between. CDR1 is SGHRS and CDR2 is YFSETQ in the germline V gene. CDR3 length: 15 residues. The CDR3: CASSLGETYNSPLHF. Here the CDR3 DNA reads TGCGCCAGCAGCTTGGGGGAGACATATAATTCACCCCTCCACTTT. Together with reference TRBV5-1 and TRBJ1-6, the CDR3 gives the full variable domain: KAGVTQTPRYLIKTRGQQVTLSCSPISGHRSVSWYQQTPGQGLQFLFEYFSETQRNKGNFPGRFSGRQFSNSRSEMNVSTLELGDSALYLCASSLGETYNSPLHFGNGTRLTVT.

The chain links TRBV9 to TRBJ1-3; D remains unclear. V lost 0 bases to trimming and J lost 4 bases, with 14 bases between them. CDR1 is SGDLS, CDR2 YYNGEE, per germline. The CDR3 sequence is 16 residues long. The CDR3 spells CASSVGSSISGNTIYF. In DNA, the CDR3 is TGTGCCAGCAGCGTAGGCTCTAGTATCTCCGGAAACACCATATATTTT.

On this clone itself: Other nucleotide sequences from this sample produce the same CDR3. This chain joins TRBV18 and TRBJ1-1; D is unclear. There are 13 residues in the CDR3. Between the trimmed V and J ends, which lost 3 bases and 0 bases, there was a span of 5 bases. Germline CDR1 KGHSH, CDR2 LQKENI. In DNA, the CDR3 is TGTGCCAGCTCACCTTCGGTGAACACTGAAGCTTTCTTT. It codes for CASSPSVNTEAFF.

J is TRBJ1-1 and V is TRBV2; D gene unclear. The germline V and J ends were trimmed by 3 bases and 5 bases, with 16 bases remaining between them. This CDR3 is built from 15 residues. Germline V CDR1 and CDR2: SNHLY, FYNNEI. The CDR3: CASSESLPNETEAFF. Written as DNA, the CDR3 is TGTGCCAGCAGTGAGTCCCTCCCCAACGAGACTGAAGCTTTCTTT.